This T cell receptor (beta chain) was observed in a study of blood T cell repertoires in COVID-19 (dated by TCRdb to about 2020). For context, the study as a whole: Samples covering the acute and convalescent phases of COVID-19 were provided by collaborators in the United States, Italy and Spain. Deeply sampled blood TCRbeta repertoires from subjects exposed to, actively infected with, or recovered from COVID-19 were included in the dataset. Samples were obtained from the ongoing ImmuneRACE study (first 160 participants) and from 1,254 subjects provided by 6 global collaborators. The repertoires were released in a freely available public database intended as a resource for research on the immune response to SARS-CoV-2. A de-identified subject ID, COVID-19 status, age in years and sex were almost always included in the sample metadata. The material from the prospective study consisted of cDNA or gDNA derived from T cells, B-cell-depleted T cells, or PBMCs. Where available, HLA class I and class II types were taken from metadata supplied by the sample provider and were not determined by assay-based typing.

What the study reported, not specific to this receptor: Clinical and demographic metadata were provided uncurated, with the amount varying by source and participant.

As to this clone: Its antigen has not been determined. No base-level quality is on record; no much larger clone is a single base apart.

From the germline V gene (reference sequence), CDR1 is LGHDT and CDR2 is YNNKEL. The CDR3 runs 14 amino acids, cysteine and phenylalanine included. Just the 42-base CDR3 DNA is kept, in frame starting at base 1. Trimming accounts for 7 bases at V and 5 bases at J, while the number of junction bases matched to no gene is 10. Whole blood was collected in K2EDTA tubes by collaborating institutions according to the institutions' own protocols. For TCRbeta analysis, collaborators shipped samples as frozen whole blood, isolated PBMCs, or DNA extracted from either of those sample types. TCRbeta CDR3 regions were amplified from genomic DNA using the immunoSEQ Assay, a bias-controlled multiplex PCR. As for the authors' bioinformatics: The number of nucleated cells in each sample was estimated from the amplification of reference gene primers within the assay. To quantify the absolute abundance of each unique TCRbeta CDR3 rearrangement, sequence reads were collapsed and filtered. For each sample, productive Simpson clonality was calculated by taking the square root of Simpson's diversity index across productive rearrangements. The table was pulled from immuneACCESS by TCRdb, which kept in-frame rearrangements only. Such tables lose some clones; where checked, under half of the loss comes from unresolved V genes, and the rest has no known cause. Clone size and V and J calls were adopted from that table, with D and trimming inferred from the DNA. For this sample the table gives around 63,000 clones, of which 86% were detected only once. The ten largest account for 1% to 1.5% of the sample.

Material for sequencing was peripheral blood. This sequence uses TRBV3-1 (or the pseudogene TRBV3-2) and TRBJ1-1, and 7 bases in between align with TRBD1. The clonotype comes from a woman older than 75 with acute or convalescent COVID-19. CDR3 reads: CASNKGGIGTEAFF. At the DNA level, the sequence is TGTGCCAGCAACAAAGGGGGCATAGGAACTGAAGCTTTCTTT.